This T cell receptor beta chain was sequenced for a study of B cell selection in AIRE deficiency. The study, taken as a whole, reports: Of approximately 3,600 shared Treg TCRbeta sequences, roughly 31% were healthy-donor-only and approximately 9.7% patient-only.

The sorted conventional CD4 T cells were gated as CD4+CD127+. The V segment lost 4 bases and the J segment 5 bases; nucleotides outside the gene matches: 3. CDR1 is SGHRS, CDR2 YFSETQ, per germline. This CDR3 spans 13 amino acids. Comments on this clone: Its cognate antigen is unknown.

Method: immunoSEQ multiplex PCR; TCRdb's copy keeps in-frame clones and lacks some. The profile covers around 20,000 clones, with approximately 97% appearing a single time and 0.3% taken by the ten largest. Input material: conventional CD4+ T cells sorted from PBMCs. The rearrangement links TRBV5-1 to TRBJ2-5; 9 bases are shared with TRBD2. The TCR was taken from a human donor with AIRE deficiency. Here the CDR3 reads CASSPSGRETQYF. CDR3 nucleotide sequence: TGCGCCAGCAGCCCGAGCGGGAGGGAGACCCAGTACTTC.